The clone carrying this T cell receptor beta chain was counted a few times. The antigen is not known. The CDR3 totals 14 residues. The V end was cut by 7 bases, the J end by 0 bases, with 12 bases between. The germline V gene has CDR1 SGHTA and CDR2 FQGNSA. Generation of TCR beta libraries employed quantitative 5'-RACE incorporating molecular barcodes. TCRdb used MiXCR to reprocess the 5' RACE reads, holding one entry per CDR3 protein. This table holds 150,000 to 200,000 distinct CDR3 sequences, around a third found once. The sample originates from a study of CD8 T cells in ankylosing spondylitis. Findings and caveats of the study: A TCR beta motif of 7 to 9 highly homologous variants seemed to mark ankylosing spondylitis blood. Disease-linked clones bore a CD8+ phenotype and were relatively rare in peripheral blood.

The TCR comes from a male donor with ankylosing spondylitis. J is TRBJ2-5 and V is TRBV7-2; D gene ambiguous. The sequenced sample consisted of synovial fluid, either unsorted or a sorted T cell fraction (not recorded which). This CDR3 reads CASTQTPYQETQYF. In nucleotides, the CDR3 is TGTGCCAGCACCCAGACTCCGTACCAAGAGACCCAGTACTTC.